This TCR beta chain was obtained from a study of cytomegalovirus exposure and HLA in healthy donors. Primers: 60 Vbeta forward and 13 Jbeta reverse. Libraries were prepared by immunoSEQ multiplex PCR; TCRdb keeps only in-frame clonotypes and omits some of them. The repertoire holds 95,000 to 150,000 clones, with over 60% as singletons. This clone was counted between two and nine times. The source of this sequence is a man younger than 30 in good health and CMV-seronegative. Source material: PBMCs.

The CDR3 sequence is CASRHSGGPPTDTQYF. In DNA form, the CDR3 reads TGTGCCAGCAGACATAGCGGGGGGCCCCCCACAGATACGCAGTATTTT. The chain is built from TRBV5-4 and TRBJ2-3; TRBD2 matches 10 bases. The CDR3 spans 16 residues. Germline V gene lookup returns CDR1 SGHNT and CDR2 YYREEE (reference sequence). With V trimmed by 5 bases and J by 2 bases, 8 bases remained unmatched.